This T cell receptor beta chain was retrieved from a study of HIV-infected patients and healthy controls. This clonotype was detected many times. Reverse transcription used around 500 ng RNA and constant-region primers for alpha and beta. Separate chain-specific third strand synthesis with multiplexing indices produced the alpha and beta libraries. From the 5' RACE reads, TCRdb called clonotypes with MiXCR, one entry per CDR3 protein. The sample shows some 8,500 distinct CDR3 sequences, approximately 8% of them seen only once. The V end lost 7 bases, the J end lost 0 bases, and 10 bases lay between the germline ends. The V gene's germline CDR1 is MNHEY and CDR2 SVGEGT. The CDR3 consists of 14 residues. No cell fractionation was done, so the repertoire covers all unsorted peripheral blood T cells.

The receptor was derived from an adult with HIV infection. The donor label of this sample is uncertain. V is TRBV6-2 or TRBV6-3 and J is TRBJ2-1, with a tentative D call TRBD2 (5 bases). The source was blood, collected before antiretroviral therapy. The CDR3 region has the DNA TGTGCCAGCATGGGAAGCGGCTCCTACAATGAGCAGTTCTTC. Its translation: CASMGSGSYNEQFF.